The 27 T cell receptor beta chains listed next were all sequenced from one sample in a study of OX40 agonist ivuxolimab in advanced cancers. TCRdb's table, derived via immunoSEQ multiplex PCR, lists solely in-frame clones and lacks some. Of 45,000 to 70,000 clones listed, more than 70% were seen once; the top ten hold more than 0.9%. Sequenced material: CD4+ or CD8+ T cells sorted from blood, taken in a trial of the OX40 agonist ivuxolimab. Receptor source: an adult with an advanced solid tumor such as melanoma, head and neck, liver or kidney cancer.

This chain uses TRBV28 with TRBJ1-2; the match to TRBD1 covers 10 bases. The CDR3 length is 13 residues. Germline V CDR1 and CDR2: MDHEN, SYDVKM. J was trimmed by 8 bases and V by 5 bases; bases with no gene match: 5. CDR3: CASSLGQGQGYTF. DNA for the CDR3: TGTGCCAGCAGTCTGGGACAGGGGCAGGGCTACACCTTC.

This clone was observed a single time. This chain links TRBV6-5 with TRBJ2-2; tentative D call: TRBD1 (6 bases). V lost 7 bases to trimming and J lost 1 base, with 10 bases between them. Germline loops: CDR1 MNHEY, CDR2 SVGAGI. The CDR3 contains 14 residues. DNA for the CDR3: TGTGCCAGCAAAACGACAGGGAACACCGGGGAGCTGTTTTTT. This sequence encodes CASKTTGNTGELFF.

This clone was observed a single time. The CDR3 protein is CASSDIRSGNTIYF. The CDR3 DNA reads TGTGCCAGCAGTGACATCCGCTCTGGAAACACCATATATTTT. The chain is built from TRBV2 and TRBJ1-3; D unresolved. Germline V CDR1 and CDR2: SNHLY, FYNNEI. The CDR3 loop spans 14 amino acids. Trimming shortened V by 3 bases and J by 0 bases, and 6 bases separated the two germline ends.

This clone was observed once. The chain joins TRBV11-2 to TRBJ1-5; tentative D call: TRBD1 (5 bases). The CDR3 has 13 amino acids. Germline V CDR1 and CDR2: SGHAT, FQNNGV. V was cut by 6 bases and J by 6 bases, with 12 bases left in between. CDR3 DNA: TGTGCCAGCAGTCCTCTGGGGACTCAGCCCCAGCATTTT. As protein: CASSPLGTQPQHF.

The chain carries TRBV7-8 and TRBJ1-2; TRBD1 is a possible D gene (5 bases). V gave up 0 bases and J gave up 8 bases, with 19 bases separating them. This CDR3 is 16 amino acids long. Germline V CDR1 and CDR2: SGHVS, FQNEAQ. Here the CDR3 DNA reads TGTGCCAGCAGCTTAGCAAGTCCGGGGGAAGTTGACGGCTACACCTTC. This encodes CASSLASPGEVDGYTF.

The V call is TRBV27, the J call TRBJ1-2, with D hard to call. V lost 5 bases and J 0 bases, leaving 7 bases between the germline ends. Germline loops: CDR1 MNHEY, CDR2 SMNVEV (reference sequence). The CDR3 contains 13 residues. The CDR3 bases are TGTGCCAGCAGTCGCAATACTAACTATGGCTACACCTTC. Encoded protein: CASSRNTNYGYTF.

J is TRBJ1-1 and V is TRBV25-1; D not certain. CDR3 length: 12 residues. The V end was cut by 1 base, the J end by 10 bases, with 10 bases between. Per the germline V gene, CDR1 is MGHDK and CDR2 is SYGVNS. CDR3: CASSESGRGAFF. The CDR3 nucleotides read TGTGCCAGCAGTGAATCGGGCCGGGGAGCTTTCTTT.

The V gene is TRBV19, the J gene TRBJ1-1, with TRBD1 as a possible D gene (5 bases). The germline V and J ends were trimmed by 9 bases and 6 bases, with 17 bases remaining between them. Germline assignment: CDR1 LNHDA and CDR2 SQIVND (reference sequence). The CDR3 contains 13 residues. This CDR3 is CASKSQGFAEAFF. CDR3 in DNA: TGTGCCAGCAAGTCGCAGGGCTTCGCTGAAGCTTTCTTT.

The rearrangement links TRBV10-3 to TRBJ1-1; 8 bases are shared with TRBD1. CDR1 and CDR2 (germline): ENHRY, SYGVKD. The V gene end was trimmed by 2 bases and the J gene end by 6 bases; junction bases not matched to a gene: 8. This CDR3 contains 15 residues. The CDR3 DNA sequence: TGTGCCATCAGTGAGGGACAGGGATGGTTAGCTGAAGCTTTCTTT. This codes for CAISEGQGWLAEAFF.

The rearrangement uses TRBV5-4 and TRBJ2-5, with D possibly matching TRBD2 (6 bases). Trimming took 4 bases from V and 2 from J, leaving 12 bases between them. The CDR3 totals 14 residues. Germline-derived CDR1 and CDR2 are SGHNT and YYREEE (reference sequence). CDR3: CASSPGTSQETQYF. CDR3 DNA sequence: TGTGCCAGCAGCCCCGGGACTTCGCAAGAGACCCAGTACTTC.

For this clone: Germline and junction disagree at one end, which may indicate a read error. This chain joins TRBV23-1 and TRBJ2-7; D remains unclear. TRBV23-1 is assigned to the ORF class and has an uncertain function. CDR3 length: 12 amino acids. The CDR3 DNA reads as TGCGCCAGCAGTCAATCTGACCCGGAGCGGTACTTC. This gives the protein CASSQSDPERYF.

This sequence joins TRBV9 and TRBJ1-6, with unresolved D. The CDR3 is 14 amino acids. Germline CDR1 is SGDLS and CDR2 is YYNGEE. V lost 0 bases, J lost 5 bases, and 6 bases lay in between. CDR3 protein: CASSVGRNNSPLHF. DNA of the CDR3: TGTGCCAGCAGCGTAGGAAGGAATAATTCACCCCTCCACTTT. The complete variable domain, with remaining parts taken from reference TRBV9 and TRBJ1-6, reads DSGVTQTPKHLITATGQRVTLRCSPRSGDLSVYWYQQSLDQGLQFLIQYYNGEERAKGNILERFSAQQFPDLHSELNLSSLELGDSALYFCASSVGRNNSPLHFGNGTRLTVT.

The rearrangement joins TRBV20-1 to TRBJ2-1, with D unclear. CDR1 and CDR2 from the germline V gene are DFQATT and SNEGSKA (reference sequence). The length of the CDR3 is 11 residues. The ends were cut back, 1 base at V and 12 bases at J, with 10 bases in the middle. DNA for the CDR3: TGCAGTGCTAGAGGCCAACGCGGGCAGTTCTTC. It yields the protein CSARGQRGQFF.

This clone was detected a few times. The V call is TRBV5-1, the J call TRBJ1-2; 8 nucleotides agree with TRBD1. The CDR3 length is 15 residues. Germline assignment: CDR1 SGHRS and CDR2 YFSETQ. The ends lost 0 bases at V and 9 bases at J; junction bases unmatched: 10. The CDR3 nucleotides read TGCGCCAGCAGCTTGGGGTACAGGGGGATAAAGCGCTACACCTTC. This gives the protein CASSLGYRGIKRYTF.

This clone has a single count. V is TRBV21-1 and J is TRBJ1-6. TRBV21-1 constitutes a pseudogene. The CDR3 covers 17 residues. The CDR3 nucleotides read TGTGCCAGCTCGGGACGCCCTCGGGTTCTGAGGTATTCACCCCTCCACTTT. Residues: CASSGRPRVLRYSPLHF.

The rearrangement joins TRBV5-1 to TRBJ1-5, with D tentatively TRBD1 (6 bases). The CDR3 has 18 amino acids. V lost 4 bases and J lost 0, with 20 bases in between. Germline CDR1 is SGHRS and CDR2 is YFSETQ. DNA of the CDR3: TGCGCCAGCAGCCTGGGGTCAGGGGCGCGGGATAGCAATCAGCCCCAGCATTTT. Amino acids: CASSLGSGARDSNQPQHF. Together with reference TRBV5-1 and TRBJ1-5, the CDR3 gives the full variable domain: KAGVTQTPRYLIKTRGQQVTLSCSPISGHRSVSWYQQTPGQGLQFLFEYFSETQRNKGNFPGRFSGRQFSNSRSEMNVSTLELGDSALYLCASSLGSGARDSNQPQHFGDGTRLSIL.

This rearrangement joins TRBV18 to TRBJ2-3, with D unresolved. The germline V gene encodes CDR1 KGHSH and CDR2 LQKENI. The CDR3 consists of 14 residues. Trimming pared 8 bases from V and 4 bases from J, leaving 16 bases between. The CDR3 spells CASGIGLDADTQYF. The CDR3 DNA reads TGTGCCAGCGGAATAGGGCTAGACGCAGATACGCAGTATTTT.

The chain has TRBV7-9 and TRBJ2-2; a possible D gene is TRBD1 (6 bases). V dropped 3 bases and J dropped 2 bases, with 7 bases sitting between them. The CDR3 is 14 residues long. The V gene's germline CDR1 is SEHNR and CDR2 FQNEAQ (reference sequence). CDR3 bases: TGTGCCAGCAGCTTGGGACAAAACACCGGGGAGCTGTTTTTT. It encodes CASSLGQNTGELFF.

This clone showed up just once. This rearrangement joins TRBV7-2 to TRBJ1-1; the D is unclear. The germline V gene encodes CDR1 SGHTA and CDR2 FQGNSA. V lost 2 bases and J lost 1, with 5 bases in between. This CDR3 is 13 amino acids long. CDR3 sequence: CASSLRENTEAFF. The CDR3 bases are TGTGCCAGCAGCTTAAGGGAGAACACTGAAGCTTTCTTT.

The DNA of the CDR3 is TGTGCCAGCTCGGACCAACGGCACAGGTCGAAAAAACTGTTTTTT. Its protein is CASSDQRHRSKKLFF. J is TRBJ1-4 and V is TRBV18, with D possibly matching TRBD1 (5 bases). This CDR3 has 15 residues. Trimming removed 6 bases from V and 9 bases from J, with 20 bases in between. Germline CDR1 and CDR2: KGHSH and LQKENI.

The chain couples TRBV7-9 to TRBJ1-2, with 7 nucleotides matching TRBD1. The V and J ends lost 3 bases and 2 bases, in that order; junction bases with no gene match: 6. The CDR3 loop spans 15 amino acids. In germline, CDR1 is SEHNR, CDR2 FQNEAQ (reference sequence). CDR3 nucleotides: TGTGCCAGCAGCTTTTCGAAGGGACAGAACTATGGCTACACCTTC. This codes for CASSFSKGQNYGYTF.

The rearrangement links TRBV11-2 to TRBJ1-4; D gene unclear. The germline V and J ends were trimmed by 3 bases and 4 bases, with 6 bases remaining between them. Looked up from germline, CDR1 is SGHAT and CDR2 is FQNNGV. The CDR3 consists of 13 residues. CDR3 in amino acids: CASSLAFNEKLFF. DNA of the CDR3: TGTGCCAGCAGCTTGGCGTTTAATGAAAAACTGTTTTTT.

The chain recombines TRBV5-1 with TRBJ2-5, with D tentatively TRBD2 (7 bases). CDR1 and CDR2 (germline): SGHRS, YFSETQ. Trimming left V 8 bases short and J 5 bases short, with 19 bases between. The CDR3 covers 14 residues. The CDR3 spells CASTAGGPGETQYF. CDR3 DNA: TGCGCCAGTACTGCCGGGGGGCCGGGGGAGACCCAGTACTTC. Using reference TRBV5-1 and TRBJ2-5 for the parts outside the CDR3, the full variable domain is KAGVTQTPRYLIKTRGQQVTLSCSPISGHRSVSWYQQTPGQGLQFLFEYFSETQRNKGNFPGRFSGRQFSNSRSEMNVSTLELGDSALYLCASTAGGPGETQYFGPGTRLLVL.

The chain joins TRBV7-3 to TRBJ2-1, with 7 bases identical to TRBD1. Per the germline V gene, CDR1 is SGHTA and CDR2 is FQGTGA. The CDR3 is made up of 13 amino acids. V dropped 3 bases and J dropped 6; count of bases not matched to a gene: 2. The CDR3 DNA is TGTGCCAGCAGCTTTGACAGGGTCAATGAGCAGTTCTTC. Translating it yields CASSFDRVNEQFF.

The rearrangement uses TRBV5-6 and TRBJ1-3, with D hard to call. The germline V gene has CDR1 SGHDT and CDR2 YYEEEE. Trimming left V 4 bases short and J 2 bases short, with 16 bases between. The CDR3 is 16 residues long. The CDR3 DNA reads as TGTGCCAGCAGCCCTACCTGGGGTTCCACTGGAAACACCATATATTTT. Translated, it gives CASSPTWGSTGNTIYF.

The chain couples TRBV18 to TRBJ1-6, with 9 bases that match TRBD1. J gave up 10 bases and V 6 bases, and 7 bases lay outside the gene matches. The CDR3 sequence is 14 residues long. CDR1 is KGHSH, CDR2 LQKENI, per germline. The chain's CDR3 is CASSRDREGSPLHF. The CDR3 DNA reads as TGTGCCAGCTCCCGGGACAGGGAAGGGTCACCCCTCCACTTT.

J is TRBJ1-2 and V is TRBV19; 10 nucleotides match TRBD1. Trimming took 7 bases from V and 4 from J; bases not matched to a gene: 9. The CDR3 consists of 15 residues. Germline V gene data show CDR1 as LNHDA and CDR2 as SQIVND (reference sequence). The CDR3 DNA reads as TGTGCCAGTACCCTCGGACAGGGGGTAAGCTATGGCTACACCTTC. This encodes CASTLGQGVSYGYTF.